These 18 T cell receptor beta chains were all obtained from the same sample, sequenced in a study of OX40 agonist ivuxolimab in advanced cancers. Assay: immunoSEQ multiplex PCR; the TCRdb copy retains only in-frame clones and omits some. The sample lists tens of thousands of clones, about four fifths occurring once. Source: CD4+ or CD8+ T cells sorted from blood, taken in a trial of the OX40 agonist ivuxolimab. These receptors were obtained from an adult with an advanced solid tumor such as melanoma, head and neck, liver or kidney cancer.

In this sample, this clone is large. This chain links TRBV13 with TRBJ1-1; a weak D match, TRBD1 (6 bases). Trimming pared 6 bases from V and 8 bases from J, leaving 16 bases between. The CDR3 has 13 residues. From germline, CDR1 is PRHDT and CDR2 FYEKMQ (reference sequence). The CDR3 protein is CASSTIHRAEAFF. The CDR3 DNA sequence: TGTGCCAGCAGTACGATACACAGGGCCGAAGCTTTCTTT.

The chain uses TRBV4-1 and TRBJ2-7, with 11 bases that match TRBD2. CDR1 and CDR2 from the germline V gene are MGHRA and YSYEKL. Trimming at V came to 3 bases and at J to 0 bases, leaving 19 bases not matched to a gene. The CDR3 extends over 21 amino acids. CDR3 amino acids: CASSHFPGLGLAVGGSYEQYF. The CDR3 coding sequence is TGCGCCAGCAGCCACTTCCCTGGCCTGGGACTAGCGGTTGGGGGCTCCTACGAGCAGTACTTC.

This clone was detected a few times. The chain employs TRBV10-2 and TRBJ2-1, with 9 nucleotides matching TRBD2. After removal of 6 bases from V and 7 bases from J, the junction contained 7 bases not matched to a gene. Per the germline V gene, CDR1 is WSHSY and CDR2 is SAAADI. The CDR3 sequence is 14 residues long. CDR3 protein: CASRTGTSSNEQFF. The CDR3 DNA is TGCGCCAGCAGAACCGGGACTAGCTCGAATGAGCAGTTCTTC.

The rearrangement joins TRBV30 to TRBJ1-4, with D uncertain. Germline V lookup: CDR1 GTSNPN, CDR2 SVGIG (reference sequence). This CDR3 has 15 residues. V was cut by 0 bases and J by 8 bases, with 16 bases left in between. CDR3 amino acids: CAWSVTWVEYEKLFF. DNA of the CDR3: TGTGCCTGGAGTGTAACTTGGGTGGAGTACGAAAAACTGTTTTTT.

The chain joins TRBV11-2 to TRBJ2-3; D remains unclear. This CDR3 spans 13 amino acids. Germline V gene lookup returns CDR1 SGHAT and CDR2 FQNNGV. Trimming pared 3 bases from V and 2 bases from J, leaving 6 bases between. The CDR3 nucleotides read TGTGCCAGCAGCTTCGCATTCACAGATACGCAGTATTTT. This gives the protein CASSFAFTDTQYF.

CDR3 bases: TGTGCCAGCAGAGGGGGGGGCAATGAGCAGTTCTTC. Its protein product is CASRGGGNEQFF. The chain recombines TRBV6-5 with TRBJ2-1; D is possibly TRBD2 (7 bases). This CDR3 spans 12 amino acids. The V gene's germline CDR1 is MNHEY and CDR2 SVGAGI. Trimming took 6 bases from V and 6 from J, leaving 9 bases between them.

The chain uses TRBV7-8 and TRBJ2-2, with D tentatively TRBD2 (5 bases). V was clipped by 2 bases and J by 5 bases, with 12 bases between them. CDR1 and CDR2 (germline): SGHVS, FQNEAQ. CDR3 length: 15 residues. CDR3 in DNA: TGTGCCAGCAGCTTATTCCCAGAGCGGACCGGGGAGCTGTTTTTT. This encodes CASSLFPERTGELFF.

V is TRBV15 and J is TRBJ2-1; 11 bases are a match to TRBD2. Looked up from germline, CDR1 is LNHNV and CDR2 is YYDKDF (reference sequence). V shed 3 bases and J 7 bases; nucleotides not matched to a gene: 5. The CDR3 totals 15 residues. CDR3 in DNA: TGTGCCACCAGCAGCTTAGCGGGAGGGCAGAATGAGCAGTTCTTC. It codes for CATSSLAGGQNEQFF.

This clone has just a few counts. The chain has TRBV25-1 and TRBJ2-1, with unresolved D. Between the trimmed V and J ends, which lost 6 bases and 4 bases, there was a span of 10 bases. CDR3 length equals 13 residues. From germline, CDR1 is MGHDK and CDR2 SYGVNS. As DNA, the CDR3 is TGTGCCAGCAGCCCTGACGGGTACAATGAGCAGTTCTTC. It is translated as CASSPDGYNEQFF.

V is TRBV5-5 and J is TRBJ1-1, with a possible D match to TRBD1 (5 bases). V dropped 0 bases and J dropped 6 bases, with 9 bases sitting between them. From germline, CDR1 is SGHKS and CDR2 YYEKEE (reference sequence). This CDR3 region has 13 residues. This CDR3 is CASSLVGVPEAFF. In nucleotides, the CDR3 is TGTGCCAGCAGCTTGGTAGGGGTTCCTGAAGCTTTCTTT.

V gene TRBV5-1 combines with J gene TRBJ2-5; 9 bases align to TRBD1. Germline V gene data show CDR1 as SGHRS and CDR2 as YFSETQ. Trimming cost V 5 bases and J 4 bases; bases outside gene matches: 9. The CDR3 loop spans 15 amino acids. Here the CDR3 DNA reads TGCGCCAGCAGATACCGGGACAGGGACCCAGAGACCCAGTACTTC. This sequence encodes CASRYRDRDPETQYF.

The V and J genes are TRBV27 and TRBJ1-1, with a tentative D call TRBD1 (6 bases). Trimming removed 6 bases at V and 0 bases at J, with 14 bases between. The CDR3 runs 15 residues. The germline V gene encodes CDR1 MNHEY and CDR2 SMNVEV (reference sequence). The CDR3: CASRIAGVMNTEAFF. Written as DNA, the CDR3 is TGTGCCAGCAGAATTGCAGGGGTAATGAACACTGAAGCTTTCTTT.

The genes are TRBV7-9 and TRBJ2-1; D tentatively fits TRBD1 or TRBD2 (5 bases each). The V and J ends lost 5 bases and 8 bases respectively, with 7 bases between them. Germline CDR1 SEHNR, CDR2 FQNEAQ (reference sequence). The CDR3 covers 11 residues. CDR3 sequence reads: CASSRDHEQFF. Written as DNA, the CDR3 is TGTGCCAGCAGCCGGGACCATGAGCAGTTCTTC. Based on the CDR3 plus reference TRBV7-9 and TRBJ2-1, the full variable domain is DTGVSQNPRHKITKRGQNVTFRCDPISEHNRLYWYRQTLGQGPEFLTYFQNEAQLEKSRLLSDRFSAERPKGSFSTLEIQRTEQGDSAMYLCASSRDHEQFFGPGTRLTVL.

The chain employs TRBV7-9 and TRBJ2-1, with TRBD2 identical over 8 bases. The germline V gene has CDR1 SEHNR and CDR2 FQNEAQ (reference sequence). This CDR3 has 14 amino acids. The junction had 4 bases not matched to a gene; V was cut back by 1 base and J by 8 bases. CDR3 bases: TGTGCCAGCAGCTTAGGGGGACTAGGGGATGAGCAGTTCTTC. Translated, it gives CASSLGGLGDEQFF.

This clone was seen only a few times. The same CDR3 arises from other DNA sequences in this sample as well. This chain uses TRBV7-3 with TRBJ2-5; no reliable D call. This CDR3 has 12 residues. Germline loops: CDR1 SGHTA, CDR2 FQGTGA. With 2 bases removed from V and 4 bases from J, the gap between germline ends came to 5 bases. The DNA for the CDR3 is TGTGCCAGCAGCTTAGATGGAGAGACCCAGTACTTC. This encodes CASSLDGETQYF.

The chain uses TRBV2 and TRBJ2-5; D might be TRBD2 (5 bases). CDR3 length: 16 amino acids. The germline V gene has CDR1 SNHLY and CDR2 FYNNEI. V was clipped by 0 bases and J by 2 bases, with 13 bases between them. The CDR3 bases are TGTGCCAGCAGTGAAGCCTCCCCAGCGGAACAAGAGACCCAGTACTTC. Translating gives CASSEASPAEQETQYF.

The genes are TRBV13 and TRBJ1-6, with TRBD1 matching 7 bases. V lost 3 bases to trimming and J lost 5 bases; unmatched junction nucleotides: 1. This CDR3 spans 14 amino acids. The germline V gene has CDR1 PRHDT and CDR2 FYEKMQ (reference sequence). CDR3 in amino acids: CASSFGTDNSPLHF. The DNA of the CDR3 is TGTGCCAGCAGCTTCGGGACAGATAATTCACCCCTCCACTTT.

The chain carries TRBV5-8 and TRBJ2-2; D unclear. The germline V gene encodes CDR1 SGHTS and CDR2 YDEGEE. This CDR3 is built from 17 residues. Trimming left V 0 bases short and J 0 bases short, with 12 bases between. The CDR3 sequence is CASSLGVGQTNTGELFF. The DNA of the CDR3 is TGTGCCAGCAGCTTGGGGGTGGGCCAGACGAACACCGGGGAGCTGTTTTTT.